The sequence of this TCR beta chain was determined in a study of blood T cells in healthy people across ages. Then a second PCR, running roughly 7 to 12 cycles, was carried out with a sample-barcoded 5' primer and a J-beta primer mix. Each TCR beta cDNA got a 12-nucleotide random molecular identifier. MiXCR, applied by TCRdb to the 5' RACE reads, yields one record per CDR3 protein. The sample holds hundreds of thousands of distinct CDR3 sequences, 45% to 60% seen once. Trimming stripped 0 bases from V and 2 bases from J, with 13 bases between. CDR1 MNHEY and CDR2 SVGAGI come from the germline V gene. The CDR3 extends over 16 amino acids. Peripheral blood, roughly 11 milliliters per donor, was collected.

Material: blood. The gene calls are TRBV6-5 and TRBJ1-1; D unresolved. This receptor was obtained from an elderly woman in good health. CDR3 in DNA: TGTGCCAGCAGTTACTCCCGCGGCGGGAGAAACACTGAAGCTTTCTTT. This encodes CASSYSRGGRNTEAFF.